The TCR beta chain under discussion was sequenced for a study of T cells in localized non-small cell lung cancer. As to this clone: Antigen: not known.

Harvested at least 2 cm beyond the tumor margin, adjacent lung showed no atypia. The CDR3 runs 14 residues. The V gene's germline CDR1 is SGHRS and CDR2 YFSETQ. V lost 1 base to trimming and J lost 5 bases, with 12 bases between them. Clones were sequenced by immunoSEQ multiplex PCR, and TCRdb holds only the in-frame ones, with some missing. The sample contains more than 1,300 clones, 24% of which appear only once. Regarding the study as a whole: A median around 57 of the top 100 tumor clones appeared in adjacent lung. Among the tissues sampled, uninvolved adjacent lung had the highest T cell clonality, above tumor.

This chain connects TRBV5-1 to TRBJ2-5; D is undetermined. The material sequenced was normal lung tissue next to the tumor, taken before any cancer treatment. The origin of this receptor is a male donor at least 60 years old with stage II squamous cell lung carcinoma. As DNA, the CDR3 is TGCGCCAGCAGCTTGCTTAATCACGGGGAGACCCAGTACTTC. The encoded protein is CASSLLNHGETQYF.